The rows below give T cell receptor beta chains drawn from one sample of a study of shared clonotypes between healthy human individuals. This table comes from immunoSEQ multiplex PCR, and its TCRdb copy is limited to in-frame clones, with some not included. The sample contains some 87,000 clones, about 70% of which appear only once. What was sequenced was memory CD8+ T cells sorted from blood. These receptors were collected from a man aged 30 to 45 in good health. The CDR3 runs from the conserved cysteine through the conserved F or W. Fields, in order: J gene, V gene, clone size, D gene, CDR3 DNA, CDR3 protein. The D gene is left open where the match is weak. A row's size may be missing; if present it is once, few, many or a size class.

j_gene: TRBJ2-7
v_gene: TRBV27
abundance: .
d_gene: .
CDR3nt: TGTGCCAGCAGCCACAACTCCTACGAGCAGTACTTC
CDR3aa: CASSHNSYEQYF

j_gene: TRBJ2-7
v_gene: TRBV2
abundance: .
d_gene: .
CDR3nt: TGTGCCAGCAGTGAAGCTCCAGGGTCCTCCTACGAGCAGTACTTC
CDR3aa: CASSEAPGSSYEQYF

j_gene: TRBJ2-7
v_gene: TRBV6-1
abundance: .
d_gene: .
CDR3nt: TGTGCCAGCAGTGTAGCCGGCTACGAGCAGTACTTC
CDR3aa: CASSVAGYEQYF

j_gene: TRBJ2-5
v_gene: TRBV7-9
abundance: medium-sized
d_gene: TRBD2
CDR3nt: TGTGCCAGCAGCCCACCTGTCGAGGCGGGAGTTGCAGAGACCCAGTACTTC
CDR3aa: CASSPPVEAGVAETQYF

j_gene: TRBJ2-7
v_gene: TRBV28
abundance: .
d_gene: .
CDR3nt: TGTGCCACGAAAGACCCGCGCTCCTACGAGCAGTACTTC
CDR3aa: CATKDPRSYEQYF

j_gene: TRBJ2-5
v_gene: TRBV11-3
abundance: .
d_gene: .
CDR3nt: TGTGCCAGCAGCTTAGACAGGGGAGAGACCCAGTACTTC
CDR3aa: CASSLDRGETQYF

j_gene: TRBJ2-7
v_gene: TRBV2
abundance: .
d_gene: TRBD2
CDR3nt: TGTGCCAGCAGTGAGGTAGCGGGCTACGAGCAGTACTTC
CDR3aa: CASSEVAGYEQYF

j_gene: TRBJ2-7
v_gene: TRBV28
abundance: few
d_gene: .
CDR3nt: TGTGCCGTGGAGGGAACATCCTACGAGCAGTACTTC
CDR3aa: CAVEGTSYEQYF

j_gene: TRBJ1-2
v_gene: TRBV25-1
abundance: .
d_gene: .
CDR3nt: TGTGCCAGCAGTCTTGGCCAGGGCAGTAAAACTCTCTATGGCTACACCTTC
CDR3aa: CASSLGQGSKTLYGYTF

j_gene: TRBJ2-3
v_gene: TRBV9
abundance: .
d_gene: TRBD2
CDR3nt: TGTGCCAGCAGCGAGACGGGAGGGGCAGATACGCAGTATTTT
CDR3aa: CASSETGGADTQYF

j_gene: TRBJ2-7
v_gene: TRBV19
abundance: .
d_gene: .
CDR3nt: TGTGCCAGTAGTATCGAAGACAGCGTCGGCCACGAGCAGTACTTC
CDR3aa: CASSIEDSVGHEQYF

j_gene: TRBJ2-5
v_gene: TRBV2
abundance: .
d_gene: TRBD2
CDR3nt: TGTGCCAGCAGTGACGGGGCTAGCGGTCGTACAGAGACCCAGTACTTC
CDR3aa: CASSDGASGRTETQYF

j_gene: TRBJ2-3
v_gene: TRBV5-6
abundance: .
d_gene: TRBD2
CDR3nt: TGTGCCAGCAGTTCCCTTAAAGGTAGCGGGGATTCCCCCACAGATACGCAGTATTTT
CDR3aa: CASSSLKGSGDSPTDTQYF

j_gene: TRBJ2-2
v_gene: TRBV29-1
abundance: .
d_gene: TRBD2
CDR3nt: TGCAGCGCGGAGCGGGAAAACACCGGGGAGCTGTTTTTT
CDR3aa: CSAERENTGELFF

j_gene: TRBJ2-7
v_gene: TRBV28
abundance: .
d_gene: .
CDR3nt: TGTGCCAGTGCTAGTGACAGCTACGAGCAGTACTTC
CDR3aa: CASASDSYEQYF

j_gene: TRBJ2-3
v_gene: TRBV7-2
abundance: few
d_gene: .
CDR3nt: TGTGCCAGCAGCTTAGACCTCGCGGATACGCAGTATTTT
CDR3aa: CASSLDLADTQYF

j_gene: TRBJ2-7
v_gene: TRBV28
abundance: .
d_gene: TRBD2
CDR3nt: TGTGCCACCCGGCCGGCTAGCGGGCCCCCCTACGAGCAGTACTTC
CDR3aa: CATRPASGPPYEQYF

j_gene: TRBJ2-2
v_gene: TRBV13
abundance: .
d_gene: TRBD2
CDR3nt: TGTGCCAGCAGCTTAGGCGGACTAGCGGGGACCTCTGGAGAGGAGCTGTTTTTT
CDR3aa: CASSLGGLAGTSGEELFF

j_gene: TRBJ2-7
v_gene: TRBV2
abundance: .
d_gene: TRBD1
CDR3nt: TGTGCCAGCAGTGAAGGCAGGGGGAGTTCCTACGAGCAGTACTTC
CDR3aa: CASSEGRGSSYEQYF

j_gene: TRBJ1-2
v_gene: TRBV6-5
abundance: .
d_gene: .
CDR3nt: TGTGCCAGCCGTGACCGAGGCTATGGCTACACCTTC
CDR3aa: CASRDRGYGYTF